The 13 T cell receptor beta chains in this list originate from one sample, sequenced in a study of blood T cell repertoires in COVID-19. Clones were sequenced by immunoSEQ multiplex PCR, and TCRdb holds only the in-frame ones, with some missing. The sample has some 120,000 clones, 65% to 85% seen once. Sequencing used peripheral blood. These receptors were taken from a man aged 30-40 years with COVID-19, enrolled during active disease.

A few counts support this clone. The rearrangement links TRBV6-6 to TRBJ1-5, with D unclear. The V and J ends lost 5 bases and 4 bases respectively, with 12 bases between them. Germline V gives CDR1 MNHNY, CDR2 SVGAGI (reference sequence). This CDR3 has 14 residues. CDR3 coding DNA: TGTGCCAGCAGTACCACGACGGGGAATCAGCCCCAGCATTTT. It codes for CASSTTTGNQPQHF.

The genes are TRBV19 and TRBJ2-3, with D unclear. V dropped 7 bases and J dropped 4 bases, with 21 bases sitting between them. Germline V gene lookup returns CDR1 LNHDA and CDR2 SQIVND (reference sequence). The CDR3 spans 16 residues. CDR3 amino acids: CASTLSWKTAADTQYF. The CDR3 region has the DNA TGTGCCAGTACCCTTTCGTGGAAAACGGCGGCAGATACGCAGTATTTT.

The chain carries TRBV16 and TRBJ2-1; possible D gene TRBD1, 5 bases. The CDR3 consists of 16 residues. CDR1 is KGHSY, CDR2 FQNENV, per germline. The V end lost 1 base, the J end lost 8 bases, and 18 bases lay between the germline ends. CDR3 sequence: CASSQLTVDRGDEQFF. The CDR3 nucleotides read TGTGCCAGCAGCCAATTGACAGTAGATCGTGGGGATGAGCAGTTCTTC.

This sequence joins TRBV5-6 and TRBJ2-7; D gene ambiguous. Germline CDR1 and CDR2: SGHDT and YYEEEE. Trimming took off 4 bases at V and 0 bases at J, with 11 bases between the two ends. This CDR3 is 14 amino acids long. The CDR3 DNA follows: TGTGCCAGCAGCCCCACAGTACCCTCCTACGAGCAGTACTTC. Residues: CASSPTVPSYEQYF.

The CDR3 DNA follows: TGTGCCAGCAGCTTAGGAGGGCAGGACACAGATACGCAGTATTTT. It translates to CASSLGGQDTDTQYF. The chain combines TRBV7-2 with TRBJ2-3; possibly TRBD2 for D (5 bases). CDR1 and CDR2 from the germline V gene are SGHTA and FQGNSA. The V end lost 1 base, the J end lost 2 bases, and 10 bases lay between the germline ends. This CDR3 spans 15 amino acids.

The chain recombines TRBV29-1 with TRBJ2-7; 9 nucleotides match TRBD2. There are 16 residues in the CDR3. Germline V gene sequence: CDR1 SQVTM, CDR2 ANQGSEA. After removal of 4 bases from V and 0 bases from J, the junction contained 10 bases not matched to a gene. CDR3 region: CSVGGRGGLASYEQYF. CDR3 coding DNA: TGCAGCGTTGGGGGACGTGGGGGACTAGCCTCCTACGAGCAGTACTTC.

The chain recombines TRBV5-6 with TRBJ1-2; D not certain. The V gene's germline CDR1 is SGHDT and CDR2 YYEEEE. CDR3 size: 13 residues. V lost 2 bases and J 4 bases, leaving 9 bases between the germline ends. The CDR3 loop reads CASSFGGAYGYTF. CDR3 in DNA: TGTGCCAGCAGCTTTGGAGGCGCCTATGGCTACACCTTC.

The V call is TRBV12-3 or TRBV12-4, the J call TRBJ1-6; possible D gene TRBD1, 5 bases. With 4 bases removed from V and 9 bases from J, the gap between germline ends came to 10 bases. This CDR3 is built from 13 residues. The CDR3 nucleotides read TGTGCCAGCAGTTCCCAGGGTAGTTCACCCCTCCACTTT. Protein product: CASSSQGSSPLHF.

The rearrangement joins TRBV27 to TRBJ2-1, with D possibly TRBD2 on 7 matching bases. Germline assignment: CDR1 MNHEY and CDR2 SMNVEV (reference sequence). The CDR3 loop spans 16 amino acids. V was trimmed by 5 bases and J by 9 bases, leaving 23 bases between them. The DNA for the CDR3 is TGTGCCAGCAGTACCCCTTGGGGGGGGGCGGTGGGTGAGCAGTTCTTC. This encodes CASSTPWGGAVGEQFF.

This sequence joins TRBV5-1 and TRBJ2-3; 7 nucleotides agree with TRBD2. Germline V CDR1 and CDR2: SGHRS, YFSETQ. The CDR3 runs 16 residues. V lost 2 bases, J lost 4 bases, and 10 bases stayed unmatched. CDR3 loop: CASSLGLAAGADTQYF. The CDR3 DNA reads TGCGCCAGCAGCTTAGGGCTAGCGGCCGGGGCAGATACGCAGTATTTT.

The chain joins TRBV6-1 to TRBJ2-3; D is perhaps TRBD2 (5 bases). V lost 1 base to trimming and J lost 6 bases, with 11 bases between them. Germline V gives CDR1 MNHNS, CDR2 SASEGT. The CDR3 has 14 residues. The CDR3 bases are TGTGCCAGCAGTGAAGAGGCTAGCTGGGATACGCAGTATTTT. As protein: CASSEEASWDTQYF.

V gene TRBV3-1 (or the pseudogene TRBV3-2) combines with J gene TRBJ1-1, with TRBD1 identical over 11 bases. CDR1 and CDR2 (germline): LGHDT, YNNKEL (reference sequence). The CDR3 totals 14 residues. After removal of 5 bases from V and 8 bases from J, the junction contained 7 bases not matched to a gene. Here the CDR3 reads CASSTRGTGGEAFF. Written as DNA, the CDR3 is TGTGCCAGCAGCACGCGCGGGACAGGGGGGGAAGCTTTCTTT.

The V call is TRBV7-9, the J call TRBJ1-1; D is uncertain. CDR3 size: 17 residues. The V gene's germline CDR1 is SEHNR and CDR2 FQNEAQ (reference sequence). V was trimmed by 5 bases and J by 9 bases, leaving 28 bases between them. The DNA for the CDR3 is TGTGCCAGCAGCCCCCATGAGGGTGGTTTGGAATTCTTAAAAGCTTTCTTT. This translates into CASSPHEGGLEFLKAFF.